Listed here are 5 T cell receptor beta chains from one sample, sequenced in a study of cytomegalovirus exposure and HLA in healthy donors listed by TCRdb under 2017. The library came from the immunoSEQ multiplex PCR assay. For the multiplex PCR, a mixture combining 60 forward primers for TCR Vbeta segments and 13 reverse primers for TCR Jbeta segments was used. Entries here come from immuneACCESS through TCRdb and include only in-frame sequences with V and J called. Some clones fail to appear in such tables; in the studies checked, an unresolved V gene covers under half of the shortfall, and the cause of the remainder is unknown. Within this sample are about 94,000 clones, with more than 65% of them counted one time only. The ten largest clones add up to about a tenth of the sample. Material for sequencing was PBMCs. The receptor source for this set is a human donor in good health.

The chain has TRBV9 and TRBJ2-5, with 7 bases fitting TRBD1. CDR1 is SGDLS, CDR2 YYNGEE, per germline. The CDR3 totals 15 residues. Trimming took 0 bases from V and 5 from J; bases not matched to a gene: 7. CDR3 DNA sequence: TGTGCCAGCAGCGTAGCGCTAGGGGGCGGGGAGACCCAGTACTTC. Its protein is CASSVALGGGETQYF.

The rearrangement uses TRBV30 and TRBJ1-6; no firm D call. There are 15 residues in the CDR3. Trimming removed 0 bases at V and 4 bases at J, with 10 bases between. Germline CDR1 is GTSNPN and CDR2 is SVGIG (reference sequence). The CDR3 DNA reads as TGTGCCTGGAGTGTTCCAGTCTCATATAATTCACCCCTCCACTTT. It specifies CAWSVPVSYNSPLHF.

The V gene is TRBV19, the J gene TRBJ1-2; D is perhaps TRBD1 (6 bases). Germline CDR1 and CDR2: LNHDA and SQIVND (reference sequence). The CDR3 runs to 16 residues. Trimming removed 1 base from V and 4 bases from J, with 16 bases in between. The DNA for the CDR3 is TGTGCCAGTAGTATAGTCCTCGGACAGAGATCCTATGGCTACACCTTC. Residues: CASSIVLGQRSYGYTF.

The V call is TRBV28, the J call TRBJ2-5, with 7 bases that match TRBD1. In germline, CDR1 is MDHEN, CDR2 SYDVKM. Trimming removed 2 bases from V and 6 bases from J; junction bases left unmatched: 6. CDR3 length equals 14 residues. The CDR3 bases are TGTGCCAGCAGTTTACGACAGGGTATGAAGACCCAGTACTTC. It codes for CASSLRQGMKTQYF.

This clone was seen a few times. This chain connects TRBV6-5 to TRBJ1-1, with D possibly TRBD1 on 5 matching bases. Trimming removed 7 bases from V and 2 bases from J, with 11 bases in between. The CDR3 is made up of 13 amino acids. CDR1 and CDR2 from the germline V gene are MNHEY and SVGAGI. As DNA, the CDR3 is TGTGCCAGCAACTTCGACAGCAACACTGAAGCTTTCTTT. Residues: CASNFDSNTEAFF.